This TCR beta chain is drawn from a study of T cell responses to AZD1222 COVID-19 vaccine. Findings and caveats of the study: Baseline serostatus was positive in only six AZD1222 recipients. No repertoire was sampled before or during the peak T cell response, only after it.

Comment on this clone: Its antigen remains unknown.

Profiled with immunoSEQ multiplex PCR; TCRdb holds only in-frame clones, not every one. The sample lists 150,000 or so clones, roughly nine tenths occurring once. The material was peripheral blood, obtained on day 0 of AZD1222 vaccination. This receptor was obtained from an adult in good health.

CDR3 DNA sequence: TGTGCCTGGAGTGTACTGGATCCGGGCAAAGAGCAGTTCTTC. Protein product: CAWSVLDPGKEQFF. J is TRBJ2-1 and V is TRBV30; unclear D gene. The germline gives CDR1 GTSNPN, CDR2 SVGIG (reference sequence). V lost 0 bases and J lost 10, with 16 bases in between. This CDR3 comprises 14 residues.